These 9 T cell receptor beta chains were all obtained from the same sample, sequenced in a study of blood T cell repertoires in COVID-19. Sequencing was performed with immunoSEQ multiplex PCR; in TCRdb, only in-frame clones are kept and a portion is missing. This sample yields around 310,000 clones, of which roughly nine tenths are seen a single time; around 9% belongs to the top ten. Sequenced sample: PBMCs or T cells enriched from blood (not recorded which). These receptors were collected from a woman in her twenties or thirties who had recovered from COVID-19.

V is TRBV27 and J is TRBJ1-6, with D perhaps matching TRBD1 (5 bases). V lost 8 bases and J lost 7, with 9 bases in between. This CDR3 spans 12 amino acids. Germline loops: CDR1 MNHEY, CDR2 SMNVEV (reference sequence). This chain's CDR3 is CASAGLNSPLHF. CDR3 nucleotide sequence: TGTGCCAGCGCAGGGCTGAATTCACCCCTCCACTTT.

This CDR3 reads CASSPVTGQDGEFF. Here the CDR3 DNA reads TGTGCCAGCTCACCCGTCACAGGGCAGGATGGCGAGTTCTTC. The chain recombines TRBV18 with TRBJ2-1; TRBD1 might be the D (6 bases). Germline CDR1 and CDR2: KGHSH and LQKENI. With 3 bases removed from V and 14 bases from J, the gap between germline ends came to 20 bases. The CDR3 loop spans 14 amino acids.

The chain employs TRBV9 and TRBJ2-7; D is undetermined. Trimming cost V 3 bases and J 2 bases, with 12 bases left between them. Looked up from germline, CDR1 is SGDLS and CDR2 is YYNGEE. There are 14 residues in the CDR3. DNA of the CDR3: TGTGCCAGCAGCGCCTCCGACAACACCTACGAGCAGTACTTC. Protein product: CASSASDNTYEQYF. Together with reference TRBV9 and TRBJ2-7, the CDR3 gives the full variable domain: DSGVTQTPKHLITATGQRVTLRCSPRSGDLSVYWYQQSLDQGLQFLIQYYNGEERAKGNILERFSAQQFPDLHSELNLSSLELGDSALYFCASSASDNTYEQYFGPGTRLTVT.

The chain couples TRBV6-5 to TRBJ1-2; D is perhaps TRBD1 (6 bases). The V gene lost 0 bases and the J gene lost 7 bases, with 15 bases spanning the gap. CDR3 length equals 15 residues. Germline CDR1 MNHEY, CDR2 SVGAGI. The CDR3 bases are TGTGCCAGCAGTTACTCCTATACTCCAGGGGTTGGCTACACCTTC. Residues: CASSYSYTPGVGYTF.

The chain carries TRBV9 and TRBJ2-1, with D possibly matching TRBD2 (5 bases). The V and J ends lost 4 bases and 0 bases respectively, with 20 bases between them. Per the germline V gene, CDR1 is SGDLS and CDR2 is YYNGEE. The CDR3 consists of 18 residues. The chain's CDR3 is CASSPSPTRVFSYNEQFF. DNA of the CDR3: TGTGCCAGCAGCCCATCCCCAACTAGGGTTTTCTCCTACAATGAGCAGTTCTTC.

The chain uses TRBV19 and TRBJ1-2; TRBD1 aligns across 7 bases. The trim removed 5 bases at V and 4 bases at J, leaving 22 bases unmatched. Germline V lookup: CDR1 LNHDA, CDR2 SQIVND (reference sequence). The CDR3 has 19 amino acids. The CDR3: CASSLARGNSGDRSYGYTF. CDR3 in DNA: TGTGCCAGTAGTTTGGCCAGGGGGAACTCCGGAGACCGAAGCTATGGCTACACCTTC.

The chain combines TRBV3-1 (or the pseudogene TRBV3-2) with TRBJ2-7; the D gene is possibly TRBD1 (5 bases). The CDR3 extends over 13 amino acids. Germline CDR1 is LGHDT and CDR2 is YNNKEL (reference sequence). V dropped 2 bases and J dropped 4 bases, with 9 bases sitting between them. CDR3 nucleotide sequence: TGTGCCAGCAGCCAACGACAGCATTACGAGCAGTACTTC. Translated: CASSQRQHYEQYF.

The J gene is TRBJ2-3, the V gene TRBV19; 10 bases align to TRBD2. This CDR3 is 13 amino acids long. Looked up from germline, CDR1 is LNHDA and CDR2 is SQIVND (reference sequence). V shed 11 bases, J shed 3 bases, and the junction held 5 bases outside the gene matches. The CDR3 loop is CASSGSRTDTQYF. The CDR3 nucleotides read TGTGCCTCTAGCGGGAGTCGGACAGATACGCAGTATTTT.

The chain links TRBV6-4 to TRBJ2-1, with 10 bases aligning to TRBD2. From germline, CDR1 is MRHNA and CDR2 SNTAGT. CDR3 length: 16 amino acids. V dropped 0 bases and J dropped 4; count of bases not matched to a gene: 3. CDR3 coding DNA: TGTGCCAGCAGTGACTCTAGGACTAGCGGATACAATGAGCAGTTCTTC. This encodes CASSDSRTSGYNEQFF.